The rows below give T cell receptor beta chains drawn from one sample of a study of blood T cell repertoires in COVID-19. Clones were read by immunoSEQ multiplex PCR, and TCRdb kept only the in-frame ones, dropping some. The sample contains under 55,000 clones, approximately 80% of which appear only once. Sequenced input: peripheral blood. The receptor source for this set is a human donor in a cohort sampled during active COVID-19. Both conserved end residues are part of each CDR3. Fields, in order: V gene, clone size, J gene, D gene, CDR3 protein, CDR3 DNA. The D gene is left open where the match is weak. Clone sizes are given selectively: once, few, many, or a class where the clone is expanded.

v_gene: TRBV11-3
abundance: -
j_gene: TRBJ1-1
d_gene: TRBD1
CDR3aa: CASSLNRQGEAFF
CDR3nt: TGTGCCAGCAGCTTAAACCGACAGGGGGAAGCTTTCTTT

v_gene: TRBV3-1/TRBV3-2
abundance: -
j_gene: TRBJ1-3
d_gene: -
CDR3aa: CASSQPWADRSSGNTIYF
CDR3nt: TGTGCCAGCAGCCAACCCTGGGCCGACAGGAGTTCTGGAAACACCATATATTTT

v_gene: TRBV5-1
abundance: -
j_gene: TRBJ1-6
d_gene: TRBD1
CDR3aa: CASSLEEQGRSPLHF
CDR3nt: TGCGCCAGCAGCTTGGAAGAACAGGGGCGTTCACCCCTCCACTTT

v_gene: TRBV5-6
abundance: -
j_gene: TRBJ2-7
d_gene: TRBD2
CDR3aa: CASSLTAGGEQYF
CDR3nt: TGTGCCAGCAGCTTAACCGCGGGAGGCGAGCAGTACTTC

v_gene: TRBV6-5
abundance: -
j_gene: TRBJ2-5
d_gene: TRBD1
CDR3aa: CASRMTGAETQYF
CDR3nt: TGTGCCAGCAGGATGACAGGGGCCGAGACCCAGTACTTC

v_gene: TRBV4-1
abundance: -
j_gene: TRBJ2-2
d_gene: -
CDR3aa: CASSRQGRGDNTGELFF
CDR3nt: TGCGCCAGCAGCCGACAGGGCAGGGGGGATAACACCGGGGAGCTGTTTTTT

v_gene: TRBV2
abundance: -
j_gene: TRBJ2-7
d_gene: TRBD1
CDR3aa: CASSEPWTGAYEQYF
CDR3nt: TGTGCCAGCAGTGAGCCTTGGACAGGGGCGTACGAGCAGTACTTC

v_gene: TRBV5-1
abundance: -
j_gene: TRBJ1-1
d_gene: TRBD1
CDR3aa: CASSQQLDRGYTEAFF
CDR3nt: TGCGCCAGCAGCCAACAGTTAGACAGGGGGTACACTGAAGCTTTCTTT

v_gene: TRBV6-5
abundance: -
j_gene: TRBJ2-1
d_gene: TRBD2
CDR3aa: CASSKKREAYNEQFF
CDR3nt: TGTGCCAGCAGTAAGAAGCGGGAGGCCTACAATGAGCAGTTCTTC

v_gene: TRBV7-8
abundance: -
j_gene: TRBJ1-4
d_gene: -
CDR3aa: CASSLAGRFNEKLFF
CDR3nt: TGTGCCAGCAGCTTAGCGGGCAGGTTTAATGAAAAACTGTTTTTT

v_gene: TRBV7-8
abundance: -
j_gene: TRBJ2-2
d_gene: -
CDR3aa: CASSLGGGGNTGELFF
CDR3nt: TGTGCCAGCAGCCTTGGGGGAGGGGGGAACACCGGGGAGCTGTTTTTT

v_gene: TRBV7-3
abundance: few
j_gene: TRBJ2-7
d_gene: TRBD1
CDR3aa: CASSLRDSTVEQYF
CDR3nt: TGTGCCAGCAGCTTAAGGGACAGTACCGTCGAGCAGTACTTC

v_gene: TRBV30
abundance: -
j_gene: TRBJ1-5
d_gene: -
CDR3aa: CAWNRVGGNQPQHF
CDR3nt: TGTGCCTGGAACAGGGTTGGCGGCAATCAGCCCCAGCATTTT

v_gene: TRBV2
abundance: -
j_gene: TRBJ2-3
d_gene: TRBD2
CDR3aa: CASSALAGVADTQYF
CDR3nt: TGTGCCAGCAGTGCACTAGCGGGAGTGGCAGATACGCAGTATTTT

v_gene: TRBV6-2/TRBV6-3
abundance: -
j_gene: TRBJ2-7
d_gene: -
CDR3aa: CASSPSAGHEQYF
CDR3nt: TGTGCCAGCAGCCCCTCGGCGGGCCATGAGCAGTACTTC

v_gene: TRBV11-3
abundance: -
j_gene: TRBJ2-7
d_gene: TRBD1
CDR3aa: CASSKTGWDEQYF
CDR3nt: TGTGCCAGCAGCAAGACAGGGTGGGACGAGCAGTACTTC

v_gene: TRBV2
abundance: -
j_gene: TRBJ2-1
d_gene: -
CDR3aa: CASSGGDNEQFF
CDR3nt: TGTGCCAGCAGTGGCGGGGACAATGAGCAGTTCTTC

v_gene: TRBV28
abundance: -
j_gene: TRBJ2-1
d_gene: TRBD2
CDR3aa: CASREAASGSKEQFF
CDR3nt: TGTGCCAGCAGGGAAGCGGCTAGCGGGAGCAAAGAGCAGTTCTTC

v_gene: TRBV5-5
abundance: -
j_gene: TRBJ2-7
d_gene: -
CDR3aa: CASSSDSWSYEQYF
CDR3nt: TGTGCCAGCAGCTCGGACAGCTGGTCCTACGAGCAGTACTTC

v_gene: TRBV28
abundance: -
j_gene: TRBJ1-5
d_gene: -
CDR3aa: CASSFTGKQPQHF
CDR3nt: TGTGCCAGCAGTTTTACGGGGAAGCAGCCCCAGCATTTT

v_gene: TRBV6-6
abundance: -
j_gene: TRBJ2-1
d_gene: TRBD2
CDR3aa: CASSYLTFGGGQFF
CDR3nt: TGTGCCAGCAGTTACCTCACCTTTGGCGGGGGGCAGTTCTTC

v_gene: TRBV30
abundance: few
j_gene: TRBJ1-1
d_gene: -
CDR3aa: CAWSVRRDTEAFF
CDR3nt: TGTGCCTGGAGTGTCCGACGGGACACTGAAGCTTTCTTT

v_gene: TRBV3-1/TRBV3-2
abundance: few
j_gene: TRBJ2-4
d_gene: -
CDR3aa: CASSPDSFAIQYF
CDR3nt: TGTGCCAGCAGCCCTGACAGTTTTGCCATTCAGTACTTC

v_gene: TRBV18
abundance: -
j_gene: TRBJ2-3
d_gene: TRBD2
CDR3aa: CASSPPRSGRRTDTQYF
CDR3nt: TGTGCCAGCTCACCACCGCGTAGCGGGAGAAGAACAGATACGCAGTATTTT

v_gene: TRBV19
abundance: -
j_gene: TRBJ2-2
d_gene: -
CDR3aa: CASTPGLNTGELFF
CDR3nt: TGTGCCAGTACCCCGGGACTTAACACCGGGGAGCTGTTTTTT

v_gene: TRBV4-2
abundance: -
j_gene: TRBJ1-4
d_gene: TRBD1
CDR3aa: CASSQIGGAETNEKLFF
CDR3nt: TGTGCCAGCAGCCAAATAGGGGGCGCGGAAACTAATGAAAAACTGTTTTTT

v_gene: TRBV4-1
abundance: few
j_gene: TRBJ2-2
d_gene: TRBD2
CDR3aa: CASSRIRSVAGATGELFF
CDR3nt: TGCGCCAGCAGCCGGATCAGGAGTGTAGCGGGAGCGACCGGGGAGCTGTTTTTT

v_gene: TRBV5-8
abundance: -
j_gene: TRBJ1-5
d_gene: TRBD1
CDR3aa: CASSPGQGYNQPQHF
CDR3nt: TGTGCCAGCAGTCCGGGACAGGGTTACAATCAGCCCCAGCATTTT

v_gene: TRBV28
abundance: -
j_gene: TRBJ1-2
d_gene: TRBD1
CDR3aa: CASSTGAYGYTF
CDR3nt: TGTGCCAGCAGTACAGGGGCCTATGGCTACACCTTC

v_gene: TRBV19
abundance: -
j_gene: TRBJ2-7
d_gene: TRBD2
CDR3aa: CASSMNPLGLEFEQYF
CDR3nt: TGTGCCAGTAGTATGAACCCCCTGGGACTAGAATTTGAGCAGTACTTC

v_gene: TRBV28
abundance: -
j_gene: TRBJ2-5
d_gene: TRBD1
CDR3aa: CASSITGGAEETQYF
CDR3nt: TGTGCCAGCAGCATAACAGGGGGCGCGGAGGAGACCCAGTACTTC

v_gene: TRBV10-1
abundance: -
j_gene: TRBJ2-5
d_gene: TRBD2
CDR3aa: CASSPGLAGGPETQYF
CDR3nt: TGCGCCAGCAGTCCGGGACTAGCGGGAGGGCCAGAGACCCAGTACTTC

v_gene: TRBV5-1
abundance: -
j_gene: TRBJ2-2
d_gene: -
CDR3aa: CASSQGLLIGELFF
CDR3nt: TGCGCCAGCAGCCAGGGACTCCTTATCGGGGAGCTGTTTTTT

v_gene: TRBV25-1
abundance: few
j_gene: TRBJ2-7
d_gene: -
CDR3aa: CASSEQGGFHNEQYF
CDR3nt: TGTGCCAGCAGTGAACAGGGAGGATTCCACAACGAGCAGTACTTC

v_gene: TRBV7-2
abundance: once
j_gene: TRBJ2-5
d_gene: TRBD1
CDR3aa: CASSQNPPGQGTETQYF
CDR3nt: TGTGCCAGCAGCCAGAATCCCCCGGGACAGGGGACAGAGACCCAGTACTTC

v_gene: TRBV10-3
abundance: -
j_gene: TRBJ1-2
d_gene: TRBD1
CDR3aa: CAIRGQGANYGYTF
CDR3nt: TGTGCCATCAGGGGACAGGGGGCTAACTATGGCTACACCTTC

v_gene: TRBV30
abundance: -
j_gene: TRBJ2-5
d_gene: TRBD2
CDR3aa: CAWRFGGRLETQYF
CDR3nt: TGTGCCTGGAGGTTTGGCGGGAGGTTAGAGACCCAGTACTTC

v_gene: TRBV5-1
abundance: few
j_gene: TRBJ1-1
d_gene: -
CDR3aa: CASSLAFGGEAFF
CDR3nt: TGCGCCAGCAGCTTGGCTTTCGGCGGAGAAGCTTTCTTT

v_gene: TRBV12-3/TRBV12-4
abundance: -
j_gene: TRBJ2-1
d_gene: -
CDR3aa: CASILTRRNEQFF
CDR3nt: TGTGCCAGCATCCTGACTAGACGGAATGAGCAGTTCTTC

v_gene: TRBV6-5
abundance: -
j_gene: TRBJ2-7
d_gene: TRBD1
CDR3aa: CASSQGQRYEQYF
CDR3nt: TGTGCCAGCAGCCAGGGACAGAGGTACGAGCAGTACTTC